A selection of T cell receptor beta chains follows, all from one sample in a study of cytomegalovirus exposure and HLA in healthy donors. TCRdb's table, derived via immunoSEQ multiplex PCR, lists solely in-frame clones and lacks some. The repertoire holds fewer than 200,000 clones, with approximately 73% as singletons. Sequenced input: PBMCs. All receptors come from a middle-aged man in good health and CMV-seronegative. Both conserved end residues are part of each CDR3.

len	v_gene	j_gene	CDR3aa
14	TRBV7-2	TRBJ2-7	CASSLQGASYEQYF
15	TRBV6-6	TRBJ1-4	CASLPPGAGNEKLFF
13	TRBV6-1	TRBJ1-1	CAIDRRDRAEAFF
15	TRBV6-1	TRBJ1-2	CASSEPGQGWGGYTF
15	TRBV6-1	TRBJ2-7	CASSEGLQGRTFANF
17	TRBV21-1	TRBJ2-3	CASSKGGTGISTDTQYF
15	TRBV4-1	TRBJ1-6	CASRLGQPFNSPLHF
17	TRBV9	TRBJ2-1	CASSVGGRTSAGSEQFF
17	TRBV19	TRBJ1-5	CASSTLGEGSSNQPQHF
16	TRBV27	TRBJ2-1	CASSLVGLGTNNEQFF
14	TRBV5-1	TRBJ2-2	CASSPAGVTGELFF
15	TRBV4-1	TRBJ2-7	CASSQDPGGIYEQYF
15	TRBV18	TRBJ2-1	CASSPAGEVYNEQFF
14	TRBV15	TRBJ1-2	CATTLPGQGDGYTF
16	TRBV10-1	TRBJ2-3	CASSRTSGGFTDTQYF
15	TRBV9	TRBJ2-1	CASSSGTGNYNEQFF
14	TRBV27	TRBJ2-7	CASSPGQGENEQYF
15	TRBV5-1	TRBJ2-5	CASGVGGVFQETQYF
16	TRBV6-5	TRBJ1-4	CASSYSSGGRGEKLFF
13	TRBV6-5	TRBJ2-1	CASRDEGRIEQFF
14	TRBV28	TRBJ1-4	CASSLAGTNEKLFF
18	TRBV13	TRBJ1-1	CASSLVATPRGLNTEAFF
15	TRBV18	TRBJ1-4	CASSPSQGAFEKLFF
15	TRBV11-2	TRBJ2-1	CASSLGQGSYNEQFF
15	TRBV7-6	TRBJ2-3	CASSSRYTRTDTQYF
15	TRBV10-3	TRBJ1-2	CAIRDRGRRGYGYTF
16	TRBV11-3	TRBJ1-5	CASSLVDGQGKEPQHF
15	TRBV2	TRBJ2-4	CASSEDGKQTNIQYF
15	TRBV5-4	TRBJ1-1	CASSEPGQGNTEAFF
15	TRBV4-1	TRBJ2-7	CASRGGTGSSYEQYF
15	TRBV6-5	TRBJ1-1	CASSYSWTGDTEAFF
14	TRBV2	TRBJ2-7	CASSPVGTGDEQYF
18	TRBV27	TRBJ2-1	CASSQLALAGGVYNEQFF
17	TRBV10-3	TRBJ2-7	CAISESLAGDNSYEQYF
15	TRBV2	TRBJ2-5	CASSDLGQAQETQYF
16	TRBV5-1	TRBJ2-1	CASSLVVAGAGGEQFF
13	TRBV7-7	TRBJ2-7	CASSLNRGGEQYF
16	TRBV27	TRBJ1-1	CASTSGWGRLSTEAFF
14	TRBV14	TRBJ1-2	CASSLYEANYGYTF
14	TRBV18	TRBJ1-4	CASSRDRVGEKLFF
14	TRBV5-1	TRBJ1-1	CASSLILTGHEAFF
14	TRBV6-5	TRBJ2-3	CASKWRGTSSVQYF
16	TRBV7-2	TRBJ1-2	CASSYGAGPLRYGYTF
17	TRBV4-1	TRBJ2-2	CASSQDRGGPNTGELFF
16	TRBV4-1	TRBJ1-1	CASSQGGTGLNTEAFF
15	TRBV2	TRBJ2-1	CASRKSGVGYNEQFF
15	TRBV9	TRBJ1-4	CASSAGAPTNEKLFF
15	TRBV6-5	TRBJ1-6	CASGPGIAYNSPLHF
14	TRBV18	TRBJ1-2	CASSPDRGLYGYTF
14	TRBV19	TRBJ2-7	CASSPGQSPYEQYF
16	TRBV27	TRBJ1-2	CASSFQGFTSNYGYTF
14	TRBV7-9	TRBJ1-2	CASSFPVPNYGYTF
15	TRBV7-2	TRBJ1-3	CASSLVAGAGNTIYF
15	TRBV28	TRBJ1-6	CASSLSSGGYSPLHF
13	TRBV2	TRBJ1-5	CASRDREGQPQHF